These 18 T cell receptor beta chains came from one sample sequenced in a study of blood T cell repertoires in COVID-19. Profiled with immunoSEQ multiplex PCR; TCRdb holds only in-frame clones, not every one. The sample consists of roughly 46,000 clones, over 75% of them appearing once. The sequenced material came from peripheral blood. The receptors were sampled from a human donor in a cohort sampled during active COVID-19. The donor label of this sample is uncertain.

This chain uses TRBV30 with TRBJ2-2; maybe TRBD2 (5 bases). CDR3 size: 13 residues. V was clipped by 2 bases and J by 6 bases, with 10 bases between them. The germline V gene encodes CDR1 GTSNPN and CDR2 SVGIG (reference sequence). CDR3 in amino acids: CAWSLGVAGELFF. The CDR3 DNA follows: TGTGCCTGGAGTCTCGGGGTCGCCGGGGAGCTGTTTTTT.

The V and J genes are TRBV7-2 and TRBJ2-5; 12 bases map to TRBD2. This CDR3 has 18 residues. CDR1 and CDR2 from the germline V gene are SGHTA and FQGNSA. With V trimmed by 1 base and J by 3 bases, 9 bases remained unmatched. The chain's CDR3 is CASSLGSDPSGGEETQYF. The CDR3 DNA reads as TGTGCCAGCAGCTTAGGATCTGATCCTAGCGGGGGGGAAGAGACCCAGTACTTC.

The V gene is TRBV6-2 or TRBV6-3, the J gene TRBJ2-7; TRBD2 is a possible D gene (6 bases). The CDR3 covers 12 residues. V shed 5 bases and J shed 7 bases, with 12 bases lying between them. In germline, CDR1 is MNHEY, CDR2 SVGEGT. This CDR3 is CASSDPGREQYF. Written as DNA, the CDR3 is TGTGCCAGCAGTGACCCCGGGAGAGAGCAGTACTTC.

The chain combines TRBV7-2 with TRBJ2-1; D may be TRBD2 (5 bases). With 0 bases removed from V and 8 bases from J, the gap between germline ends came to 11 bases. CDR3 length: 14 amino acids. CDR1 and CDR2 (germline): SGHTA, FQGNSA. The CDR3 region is CASSLAGRRDEQFF. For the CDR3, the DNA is TGTGCCAGCAGCTTAGCAGGACGGCGGGATGAGCAGTTCTTC. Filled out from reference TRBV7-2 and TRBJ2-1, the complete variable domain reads GAGVSQSPSNKVTEKGKDVELRCDPISGHTALYWYRQSLGQGLEFLIYFQGNSAPDKSGLPSDRFSAERTGGSVSTLTIQRTQQEDSAVYLCASSLAGRRDEQFFGPGTRLTVL.

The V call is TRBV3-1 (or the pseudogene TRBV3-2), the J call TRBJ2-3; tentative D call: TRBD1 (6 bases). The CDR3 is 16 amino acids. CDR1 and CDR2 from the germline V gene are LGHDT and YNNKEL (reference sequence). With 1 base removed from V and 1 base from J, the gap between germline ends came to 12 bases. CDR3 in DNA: TGTGCCAGCAGCCAAGTAGGGGGTCGGGGCACAGATACGCAGTATTTT. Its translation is CASSQVGGRGTDTQYF.

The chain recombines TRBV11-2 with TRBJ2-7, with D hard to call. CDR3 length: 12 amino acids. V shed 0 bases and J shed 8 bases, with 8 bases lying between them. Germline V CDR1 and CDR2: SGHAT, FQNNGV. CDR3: CASSLESSKQYF. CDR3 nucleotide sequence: TGTGCCAGCAGCTTAGAAAGCTCCAAGCAGTACTTC.

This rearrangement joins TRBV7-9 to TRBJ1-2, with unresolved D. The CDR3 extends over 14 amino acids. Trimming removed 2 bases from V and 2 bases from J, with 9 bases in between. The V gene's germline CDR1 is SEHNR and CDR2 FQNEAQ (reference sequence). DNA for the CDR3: TGTGCCAGCAGCTTAAACCAGATGAACTATGGCTACACCTTC. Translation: CASSLNQMNYGYTF.

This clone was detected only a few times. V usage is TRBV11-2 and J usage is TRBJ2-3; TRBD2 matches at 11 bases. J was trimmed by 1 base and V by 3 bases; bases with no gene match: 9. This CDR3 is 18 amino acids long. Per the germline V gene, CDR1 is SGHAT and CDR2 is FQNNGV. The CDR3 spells CASSFRGSGGAGTDTQYF. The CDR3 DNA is TGTGCCAGCAGCTTTCGAGGTAGCGGGGGGGCGGGCACAGATACGCAGTATTTT.

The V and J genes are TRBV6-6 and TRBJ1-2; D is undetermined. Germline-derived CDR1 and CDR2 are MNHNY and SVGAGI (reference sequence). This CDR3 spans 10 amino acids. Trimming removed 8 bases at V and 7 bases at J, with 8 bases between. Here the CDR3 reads CASEGRGYTF. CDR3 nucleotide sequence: TGTGCCAGCGAGGGTCGTGGCTACACCTTC.

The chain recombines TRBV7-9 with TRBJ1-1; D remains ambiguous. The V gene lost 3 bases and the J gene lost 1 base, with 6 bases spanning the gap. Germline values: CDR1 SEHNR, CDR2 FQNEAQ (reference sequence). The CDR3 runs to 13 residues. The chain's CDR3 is CASSLWPNTEAFF. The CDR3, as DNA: TGTGCCAGCAGCTTGTGGCCGAACACTGAAGCTTTCTTT. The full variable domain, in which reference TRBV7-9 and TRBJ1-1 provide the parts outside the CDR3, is DTGVSQNPRHKITKRGQNVTFRCDPISEHNRLYWYRQTLGQGPEFLTYFQNEAQLEKSRLLSDRFSAERPKGSFSTLEIQRTEQGDSAMYLCASSLWPNTEAFFGQGTRLTVV.

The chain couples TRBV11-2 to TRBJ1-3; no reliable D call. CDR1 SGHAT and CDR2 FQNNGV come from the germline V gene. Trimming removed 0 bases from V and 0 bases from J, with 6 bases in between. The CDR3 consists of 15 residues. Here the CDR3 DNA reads TGTGCCAGCAGCTTAGATGGTAGCTCTGGAAACACCATATATTTT. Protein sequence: CASSLDGSSGNTIYF.

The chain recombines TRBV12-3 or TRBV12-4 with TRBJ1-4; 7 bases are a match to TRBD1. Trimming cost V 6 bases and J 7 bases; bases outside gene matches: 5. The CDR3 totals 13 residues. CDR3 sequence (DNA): TGTGCCAGCAGACGGGACAGTGCTGAAAAACTGTTTTTT. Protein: CASRRDSAEKLFF.

CDR3 DNA: TGTGCCAGCAGTTACTCCGGGACTAGATCGTCCGGGGAGCTGTTTTTT. Encoded protein: CASSYSGTRSSGELFF. The V call is TRBV6-5, the J call TRBJ2-2; 8 nucleotides align to TRBD2. There are 16 residues in the CDR3. Germline assignment: CDR1 MNHEY and CDR2 SVGAGI. Trimming cost V 0 bases and J 6 bases; bases outside gene matches: 6.

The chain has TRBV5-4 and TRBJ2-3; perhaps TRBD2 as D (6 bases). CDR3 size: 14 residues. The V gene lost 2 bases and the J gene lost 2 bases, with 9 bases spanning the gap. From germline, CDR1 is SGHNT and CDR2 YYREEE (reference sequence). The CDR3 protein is CASSFGGFTDTQYF. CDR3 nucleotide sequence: TGTGCCAGCAGCTTCGGGGGATTCACAGATACGCAGTATTTT.

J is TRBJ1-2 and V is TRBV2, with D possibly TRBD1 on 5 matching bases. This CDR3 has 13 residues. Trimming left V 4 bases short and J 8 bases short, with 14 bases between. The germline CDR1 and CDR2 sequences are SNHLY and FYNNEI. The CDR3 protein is CASSGGQVGGYTF. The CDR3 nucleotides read TGTGCCAGCAGTGGAGGACAAGTTGGCGGCTACACCTTC.

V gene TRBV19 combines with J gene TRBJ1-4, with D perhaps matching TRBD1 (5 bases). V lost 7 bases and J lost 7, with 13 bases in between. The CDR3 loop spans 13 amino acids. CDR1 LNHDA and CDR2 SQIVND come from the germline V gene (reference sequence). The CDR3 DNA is TGTGCCAGTACGGGCAGGGCGGTTGAAAAACTGTTTTTT. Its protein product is CASTGRAVEKLFF.

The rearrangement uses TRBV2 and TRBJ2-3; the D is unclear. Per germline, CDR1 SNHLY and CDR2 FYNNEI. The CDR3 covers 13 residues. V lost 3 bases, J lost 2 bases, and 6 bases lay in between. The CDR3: CASSDYLTDTQYF. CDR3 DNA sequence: TGTGCCAGCAGTGATTATCTCACAGATACGCAGTATTTT. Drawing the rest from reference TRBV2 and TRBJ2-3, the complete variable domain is EPEVTQTPSHQVTQMGQEVILRCVPISNHLYFYWYRQILGQKVEFLVSFYNNEISEKSEIFDDQFSVERPDGSNFTLKIRSTKLEDSAMYFCASSDYLTDTQYFGPGTRLTVL.

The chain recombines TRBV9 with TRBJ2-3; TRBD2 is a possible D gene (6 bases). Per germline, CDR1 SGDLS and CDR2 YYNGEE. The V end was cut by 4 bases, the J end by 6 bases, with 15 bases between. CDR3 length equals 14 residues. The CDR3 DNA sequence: TGTGCCAGCAGCCCAAGGACTACCCGGGATACGCAGTATTTT. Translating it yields CASSPRTTRDTQYF.